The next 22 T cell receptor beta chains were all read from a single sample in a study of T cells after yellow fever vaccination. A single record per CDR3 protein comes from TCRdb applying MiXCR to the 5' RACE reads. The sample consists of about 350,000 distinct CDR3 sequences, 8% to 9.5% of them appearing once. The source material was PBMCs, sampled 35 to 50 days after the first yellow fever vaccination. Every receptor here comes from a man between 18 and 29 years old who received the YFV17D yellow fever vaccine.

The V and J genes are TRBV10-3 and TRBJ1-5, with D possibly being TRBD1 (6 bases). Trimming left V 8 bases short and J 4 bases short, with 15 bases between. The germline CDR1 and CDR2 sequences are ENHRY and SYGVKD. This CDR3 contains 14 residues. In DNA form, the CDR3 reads TGTGCCATCTCGCAACCGGGGGCAAATCAGCCCCAGCATTTT. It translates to CAISQPGANQPQHF.

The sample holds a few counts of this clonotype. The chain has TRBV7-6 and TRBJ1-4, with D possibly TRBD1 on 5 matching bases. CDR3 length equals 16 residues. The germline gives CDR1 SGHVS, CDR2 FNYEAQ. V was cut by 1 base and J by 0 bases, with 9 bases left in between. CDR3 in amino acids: CASSLERGATNEKLFF. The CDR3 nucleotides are TGTGCCAGCAGCTTAGAAAGGGGTGCAACTAATGAAAAACTGTTTTTT.

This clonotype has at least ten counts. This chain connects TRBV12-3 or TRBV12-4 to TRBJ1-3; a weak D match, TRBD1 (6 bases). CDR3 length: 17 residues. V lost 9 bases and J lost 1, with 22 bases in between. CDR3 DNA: TGTGCCAGTATACCGTTTACAGGGACTGTGTCTGGAAACACCATATATTTT. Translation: CASIPFTGTVSGNTIYF.

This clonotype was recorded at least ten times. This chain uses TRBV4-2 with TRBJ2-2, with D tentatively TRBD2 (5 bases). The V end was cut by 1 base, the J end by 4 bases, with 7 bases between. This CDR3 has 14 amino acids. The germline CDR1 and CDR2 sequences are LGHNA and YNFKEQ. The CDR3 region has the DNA TGTGCCAGCAGCCAAGGTGGAGGCACCGGGGAGCTGTTTTTT. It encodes CASSQGGGTGELFF.

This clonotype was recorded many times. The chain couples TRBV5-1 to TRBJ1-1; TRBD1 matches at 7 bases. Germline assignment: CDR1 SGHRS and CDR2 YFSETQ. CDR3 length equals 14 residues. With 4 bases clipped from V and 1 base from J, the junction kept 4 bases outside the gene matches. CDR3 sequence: CASSAGTENTEAFF. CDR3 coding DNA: TGCGCCAGCAGCGCCGGGACAGAGAACACTGAAGCTTTCTTT.

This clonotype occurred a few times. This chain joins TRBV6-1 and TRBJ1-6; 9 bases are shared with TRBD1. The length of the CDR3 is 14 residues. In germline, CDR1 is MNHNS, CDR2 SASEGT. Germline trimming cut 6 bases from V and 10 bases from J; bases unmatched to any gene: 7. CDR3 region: CASRRTGGYSPLHF. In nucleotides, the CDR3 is TGTGCCAGCAGAAGAACAGGGGGCTACTCACCCCTCCACTTT.

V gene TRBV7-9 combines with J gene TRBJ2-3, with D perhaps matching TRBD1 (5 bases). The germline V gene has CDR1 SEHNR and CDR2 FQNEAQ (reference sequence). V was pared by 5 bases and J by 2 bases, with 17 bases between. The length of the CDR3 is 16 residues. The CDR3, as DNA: TGTGCCAGCAGCAGCTTCCAGGGCCCGTACACAGATACGCAGTATTTT. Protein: CASSSFQGPYTDTQYF.

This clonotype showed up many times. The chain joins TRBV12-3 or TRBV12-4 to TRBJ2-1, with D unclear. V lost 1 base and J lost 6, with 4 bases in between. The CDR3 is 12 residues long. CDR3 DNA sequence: TGTGCCAGCAGTTTAGGGCTCAATGAGCAGTTCTTC. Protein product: CASSLGLNEQFF.

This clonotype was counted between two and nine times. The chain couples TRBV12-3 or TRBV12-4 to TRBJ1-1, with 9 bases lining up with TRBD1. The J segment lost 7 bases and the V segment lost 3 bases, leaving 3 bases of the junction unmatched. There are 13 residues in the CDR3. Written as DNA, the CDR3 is TGTGCCAGCAGTTTCCCGGGACAGGGTGAAGCTTTCTTT. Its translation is CASSFPGQGEAFF.

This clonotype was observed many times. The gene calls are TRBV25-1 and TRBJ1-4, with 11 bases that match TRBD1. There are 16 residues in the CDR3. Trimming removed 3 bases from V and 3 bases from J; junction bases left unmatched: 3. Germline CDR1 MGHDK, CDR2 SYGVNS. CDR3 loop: CASSDPGQGANEKLFF. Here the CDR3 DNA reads TGTGCCAGCAGTGATCCGGGACAGGGGGCTAATGAAAAACTGTTTTTT.

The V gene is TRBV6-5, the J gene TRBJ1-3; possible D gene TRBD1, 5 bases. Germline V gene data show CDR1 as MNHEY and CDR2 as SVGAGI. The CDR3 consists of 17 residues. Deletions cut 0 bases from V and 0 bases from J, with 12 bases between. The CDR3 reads CASSYSMGGRSGNTIYF. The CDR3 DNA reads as TGTGCCAGCAGTTACTCGATGGGGGGACGCTCTGGAAACACCATATATTTT.

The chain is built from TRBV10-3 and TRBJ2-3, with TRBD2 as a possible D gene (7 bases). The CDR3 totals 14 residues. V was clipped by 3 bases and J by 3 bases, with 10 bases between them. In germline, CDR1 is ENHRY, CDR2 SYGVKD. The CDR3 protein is CAISDRGATDTQYF. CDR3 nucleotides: TGTGCCATCAGTGATCGGGGGGCTACAGATACGCAGTATTTT.

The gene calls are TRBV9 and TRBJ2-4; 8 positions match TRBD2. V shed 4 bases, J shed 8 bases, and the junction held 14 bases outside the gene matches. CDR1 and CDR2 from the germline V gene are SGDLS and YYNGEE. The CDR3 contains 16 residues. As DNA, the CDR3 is TGTGCCAGCAGCCCCCAAGGAGCGGGGGCAGCGGACATTCAGTACTTC. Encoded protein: CASSPQGAGAADIQYF.

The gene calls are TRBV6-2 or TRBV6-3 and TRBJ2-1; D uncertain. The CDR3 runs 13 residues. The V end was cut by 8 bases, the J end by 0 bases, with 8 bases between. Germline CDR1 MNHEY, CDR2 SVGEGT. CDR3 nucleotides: TGTGCCAGCTCGACCACCTCCTACAATGAGCAGTTCTTC. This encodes CASSTTSYNEQFF.

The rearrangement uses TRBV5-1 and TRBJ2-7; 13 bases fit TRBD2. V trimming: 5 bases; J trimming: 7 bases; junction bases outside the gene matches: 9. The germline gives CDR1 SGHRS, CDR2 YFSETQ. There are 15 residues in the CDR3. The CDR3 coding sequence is TGCGCCAGCAGTTCTACGGGACTAGCGGGGAAAGAGCAGTACTTC. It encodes CASSSTGLAGKEQYF. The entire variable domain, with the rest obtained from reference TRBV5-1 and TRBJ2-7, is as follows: KAGVTQTPRYLIKTRGQQVTLSCSPISGHRSVSWYQQTPGQGLQFLFEYFSETQRNKGNFPGRFSGRQFSNSRSEMNVSTLELGDSALYLCASSSTGLAGKEQYFGPGTRLTVT.

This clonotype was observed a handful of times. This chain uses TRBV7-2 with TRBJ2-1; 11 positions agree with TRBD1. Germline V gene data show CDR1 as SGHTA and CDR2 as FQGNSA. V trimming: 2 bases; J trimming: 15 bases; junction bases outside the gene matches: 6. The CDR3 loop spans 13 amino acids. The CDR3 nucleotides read TGTGCCAGCAGCTTAACCGGGACAGGGGGGTTGTTCTTC. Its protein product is CASSLTGTGGLFF.

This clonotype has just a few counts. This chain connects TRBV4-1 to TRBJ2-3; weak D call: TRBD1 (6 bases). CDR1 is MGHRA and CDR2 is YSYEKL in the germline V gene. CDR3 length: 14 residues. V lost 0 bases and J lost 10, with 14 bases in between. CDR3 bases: TGCGCCAGCAGCCAAGAGGGGGCCCGGTCGTCGCAGTATTTT. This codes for CASSQEGARSSQYF.

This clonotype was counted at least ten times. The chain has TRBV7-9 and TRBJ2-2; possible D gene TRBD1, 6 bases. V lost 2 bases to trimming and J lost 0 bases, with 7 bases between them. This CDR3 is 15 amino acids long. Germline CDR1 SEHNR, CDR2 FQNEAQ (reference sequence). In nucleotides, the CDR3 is TGTGCCAGCAGCTTACCAGGGGCGAACACCGGGGAGCTGTTTTTT. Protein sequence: CASSLPGANTGELFF.

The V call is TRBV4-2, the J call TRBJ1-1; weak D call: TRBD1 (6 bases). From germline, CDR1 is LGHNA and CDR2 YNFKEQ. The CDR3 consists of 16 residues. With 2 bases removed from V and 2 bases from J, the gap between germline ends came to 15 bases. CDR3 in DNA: TGTGCCAGCAGCCAACACAGGGCGAACGTTAACACTGAAGCTTTCTTT. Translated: CASSQHRANVNTEAFF.

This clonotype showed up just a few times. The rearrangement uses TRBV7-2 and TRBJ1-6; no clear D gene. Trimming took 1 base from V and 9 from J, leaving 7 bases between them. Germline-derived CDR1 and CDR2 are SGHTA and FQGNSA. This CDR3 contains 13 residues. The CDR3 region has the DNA TGTGCCAGCAGCTTAGAGTTGGGTTCACCCCTCCACTTT. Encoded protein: CASSLELGSPLHF.

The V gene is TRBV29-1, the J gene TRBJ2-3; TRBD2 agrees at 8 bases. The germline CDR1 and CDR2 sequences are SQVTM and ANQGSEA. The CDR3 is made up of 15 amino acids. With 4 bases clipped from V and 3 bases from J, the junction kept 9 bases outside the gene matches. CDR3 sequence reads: CSVGKTGGQTDTQYF. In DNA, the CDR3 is TGCAGCGTTGGGAAGACGGGGGGGCAAACAGATACGCAGTATTTT.

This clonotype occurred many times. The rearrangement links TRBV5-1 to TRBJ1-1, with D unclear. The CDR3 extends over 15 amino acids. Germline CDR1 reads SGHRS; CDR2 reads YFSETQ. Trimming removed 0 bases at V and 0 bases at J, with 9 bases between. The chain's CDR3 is CASSLAVGLNTEAFF. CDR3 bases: TGCGCCAGCAGCTTGGCCGTAGGTCTGAACACTGAAGCTTTCTTT. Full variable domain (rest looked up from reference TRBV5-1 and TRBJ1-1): KAGVTQTPRYLIKTRGQQVTLSCSPISGHRSVSWYQQTPGQGLQFLFEYFSETQRNKGNFPGRFSGRQFSNSRSEMNVSTLELGDSALYLCASSLAVGLNTEAFFGQGTRLTVV.